Listed here are 27 T cell receptor beta chains from one sample, sequenced in a study of OX40 agonist ivuxolimab in advanced cancers. The protocol was immunoSEQ multiplex PCR, while the TCRdb copy is restricted to in-frame clones and leaves out a portion. The sample consists of about 60,000 clones, around 80% of them appearing once. The sample in question was CD4+ or CD8+ T cells sorted from blood, obtained in a trial of the OX40 agonist ivuxolimab. These receptors all stem from an adult with an advanced solid tumor such as melanoma, head and neck, liver or kidney cancer.

Turning to this clone: The junction differs from germline at one of its ends, possibly a read error. The sample holds other DNA sequences that translate to the same CDR3. The CDR3 spells CASSQGDSQPFYGYTF. CDR3 in DNA: TGCGCCAGCAGTCAAGGGGACAGCCAACCCTTCTATGGCTACACCTTC. The chain uses TRBV4-1 and TRBJ1-2; 7 nucleotides align to TRBD1. This CDR3 has 16 amino acids. CDR1 and CDR2 from the germline V gene are MGHRA and YSYEKL.

In its sample, this clone was seen once. The rearrangement joins TRBV2 to TRBJ1-2, with D perhaps TRBD1 (6 bases). The CDR3 length is 15 residues. CDR1 SNHLY and CDR2 FYNNEI come from the germline V gene. V shed 1 base and J shed 8 bases, with 17 bases lying between them. CDR3 protein: CASSEEFVGAGGYTF. DNA for the CDR3: TGTGCCAGCAGTGAAGAATTTGTGGGGGCAGGGGGCTACACCTTC.

This rearrangement joins TRBV10-3 to TRBJ1-2; 10 bases align to TRBD1. Germline V gene lookup returns CDR1 ENHRY and CDR2 SYGVKD. The CDR3 has 15 residues. Germline trimming cut 7 bases from V and 5 bases from J; bases unmatched to any gene: 10. The CDR3, as DNA: TGTGCCATCAATGACAGGGGGCCGGGACAATATGGCTACACCTTC. Residues: CAINDRGPGQYGYTF.

The genes are TRBV6-5 and TRBJ2-7, with D unresolved. Germline CDR1 is MNHEY and CDR2 is SVGAGI. Deletions cut 6 bases from V and 3 bases from J, with 9 bases between. The CDR3 extends over 12 amino acids. CDR3 DNA sequence: TGTGCCAGCAGGGCGTACGGCTACGAGCAGTACTTC. Amino acids: CASRAYGYEQYF.

V and J are TRBV4-3 and TRBJ1-2; 8 positions agree with TRBD1. The CDR3 extends over 16 amino acids. Germline-derived CDR1 and CDR2 are LGHNA and YSLEER. V gave up 0 bases and J gave up 7 bases; unmatched junction bases: 10. In DNA, the CDR3 is TGCGCCAGCAGCCAAGACCCACTGGCACAGGGGGTTGGCTACACCTTC. This encodes CASSQDPLAQGVGYTF.

V gene TRBV7-9 combines with J gene TRBJ2-2; perhaps TRBD2 as D (6 bases). V was cut by 11 bases and J by 4 bases, with 14 bases left in between. There are 13 residues in the CDR3. Per the germline V gene, CDR1 is SEHNR and CDR2 is FQNEAQ (reference sequence). CDR3 in DNA: TGTGCCTTTGGGACTGGCGGCACCGGGGAGCTGTTTTTT. Protein sequence: CAFGTGGTGELFF. Together with reference TRBV7-9 and TRBJ2-2, the CDR3 gives the full variable domain: DTGVSQNPRHKITKRGQNVTFRCDPISEHNRLYWYRQTLGQGPEFLTYFQNEAQLEKSRLLSDRFSAERPKGSFSTLEIQRTEQGDSAMYLCAFGTGGTGELFFGEGSRLTVL.

This clone was seen a single time. The gene calls are TRBV25-1 and TRBJ1-1; a weak D match, TRBD1 (5 bases). The CDR3 consists of 14 residues. Trimming cost V 6 bases and J 1 base, with 12 bases left between them. Germline V CDR1 and CDR2: MGHDK, SYGVNS. CDR3 sequence reads: CASRMETGNTEAFF. The DNA of the CDR3 is TGTGCCAGCAGGATGGAAACAGGGAACACTGAAGCTTTCTTT.

The V call is TRBV5-1, the J call TRBJ1-1, with TRBD1 identical over 7 bases. CDR3 length: 13 amino acids. Germline CDR1 SGHRS, CDR2 YFSETQ. Losses at the gene ends were 3 bases for V and 4 bases for J; bases not matched to a gene: 3. CDR3 in DNA: TGCGCCAGCAGCTCACAGGGGATCACTGAAGCTTTCTTT. Encoded protein: CASSSQGITEAFF.

The genes are TRBV5-1 and TRBJ2-3; D may match TRBD1 or TRBD2 (6 bases each). The V end was cut by 7 bases, the J end by 0 bases, with 15 bases between. Germline lookup yields CDR1 SGHRS and CDR2 YFSETQ. The CDR3 totals 15 residues. CDR3 nucleotides: TGCGCCAGCGGTGACGGGGGCCCGAGCACAGATACGCAGTATTTT. Translating it yields CASGDGGPSTDTQYF.

V usage is TRBV7-2 and J usage is TRBJ1-6; a weak D match, TRBD1 (6 bases). Deletions cut 7 bases from V and 5 bases from J, with 15 bases between. The CDR3 has 15 amino acids. Germline V gene data show CDR1 as SGHTA and CDR2 as FQGNSA. The CDR3 sequence: CASNFGTINNSPLHF. CDR3 nucleotide sequence: TGTGCCAGCAATTTTGGGACAATTAATAATTCACCCCTCCACTTT.

This sequence joins TRBV5-6 and TRBJ2-1; D may correspond to TRBD1 or TRBD2 (5 bases each). V lost 4 bases and J 5 bases, leaving 16 bases between the germline ends. Germline CDR1 SGHDT, CDR2 YYEEEE. CDR3 length: 15 residues. The CDR3 region has the DNA TGTGCCAGCAGCCCGGGGCGGGCGATCCACAATGAGCAGTTCTTC. Protein product: CASSPGRAIHNEQFF.

This chain connects TRBV9 to TRBJ2-3; 13 bases match TRBD2. The CDR3 is made up of 21 amino acids. Looked up from germline, CDR1 is SGDLS and CDR2 is YYNGEE. Losses at the gene ends were 3 bases for V and 3 bases for J; bases not matched to a gene: 19. CDR3 sequence reads: CASSGQTLTSGGAGRTDTQYF. The DNA of the CDR3 is TGTGCCAGCAGCGGGCAAACCTTAACTAGCGGGGGGGCCGGGAGAACAGATACGCAGTATTTT.

The V call is TRBV5-5, the J call TRBJ1-1; no clear D. Between the trimmed V and J ends, which lost 0 bases and 8 bases, there was a span of 8 bases. The V gene's germline CDR1 is SGHKS and CDR2 YYEKEE (reference sequence). The CDR3 is made up of 12 amino acids. CDR3 nucleotides: TGTGCCAGCAGCTTGGGAATTTACGAAGCTTTCTTT. Protein product: CASSLGIYEAFF.

The CDR3 DNA reads TGTGCCAGCAGGAACCGGGACGTCTACGAGCAGTACTTC. Encoded protein: CASRNRDVYEQYF. The chain is built from TRBV6-1 and TRBJ2-7, with D perhaps given as TRBD1 or TRBD2 (5 bases each). The CDR3 sequence is 13 residues long. CDR1 MNHNS and CDR2 SASEGT come from the germline V gene. V was trimmed by 6 bases and J by 3 bases, leaving 12 bases between them.

The rearrangement joins TRBV18 to TRBJ2-3; 10 nucleotides align to TRBD2. V was pared by 0 bases and J by 8 bases, with 5 bases of the junction left unmatched. CDR1 is KGHSH and CDR2 is LQKENI in the germline V gene. There are 15 residues in the CDR3. CDR3 region: CASSPPKPSGGTQYF. CDR3 DNA: TGTGCCAGCTCACCACCGAAACCTAGCGGGGGTACGCAGTATTTT.

In its sample, this clone was seen once. The identical CDR3 is also encoded by other nucleotide sequences in the sample. The genes are TRBV6-5 and TRBJ2-7; no definite D call. Trimming stripped 4 bases from V and 4 bases from J, with 8 bases between. This CDR3 comprises 12 residues. Germline lookup yields CDR1 MNHEY and CDR2 SVGAGI. The CDR3 here is CASSSTSYEQYF. CDR3 bases: TGTGCCAGCAGTTCCACTTCGTACGAGCAGTACTTC.

The chain uses TRBV30 and TRBJ1-6; possibly TRBD1 for D (6 bases). The germline gives CDR1 GTSNPN, CDR2 SVGIG (reference sequence). The CDR3 covers 18 residues. V dropped 4 bases and J dropped 0 bases, with 19 bases sitting between them. CDR3 DNA sequence: TGTGCCTGGACCGGAACGACAGGATTTAGCTCCTATAATTCACCCCTCCACTTT. It yields the protein CAWTGTTGFSSYNSPLHF.

The V call is TRBV5-1, the J call TRBJ1-5; 9 bases align to TRBD1. The CDR3 spans 14 residues. Germline V gives CDR1 SGHRS, CDR2 YFSETQ. Trimming cost V 2 bases and J 8 bases; bases outside gene matches: 5. The CDR3 nucleotides read TGCGCCAGCAGCTTCGGACAGGGGAATGAGCCCCAGCATTTT. It translates to CASSFGQGNEPQHF.

J is TRBJ2-7 and V is TRBV6-5; D might be TRBD1 (6 bases). The CDR3 sequence is 11 residues long. CDR1 is MNHEY, CDR2 SVGAGI, per germline. Between the trimmed V and J ends, which lost 6 bases and 12 bases, there was a span of 15 bases. DNA of the CDR3: TGTGCCAGCAGAACAGGGTTATCGATGTACTTC. It translates to CASRTGLSMYF.

This rearrangement joins TRBV12-5 to TRBJ1-2, with 12 bases matching TRBD1. The CDR3 sequence is 14 residues long. J lost 7 bases, V lost 5 bases, and 5 bases had no gene match. Germline V gives CDR1 LGHNT, CDR2 FRNRAP. As DNA, the CDR3 is TGTGCTAGTGGTCTAGGGACAGGGGGCTCTGGCTACACCTTC. This gives the protein CASGLGTGGSGYTF.

The rearrangement joins TRBV12-5 to TRBJ2-7, with unresolved D. Germline V CDR1 and CDR2: LGHNT, FRNRAP. The CDR3 length is 14 residues. Trimming shortened V by 1 base and J by 4 bases, and 11 bases separated the two germline ends. The CDR3 is CASGLAGQVYEQYF. The CDR3, as DNA: TGTGCTAGTGGTTTGGCCGGGCAAGTGTACGAGCAGTACTTC.

The V and J genes are TRBV9 and TRBJ2-1; D may be TRBD2 (5 bases). Trimming removed 5 bases from V and 0 bases from J, with 15 bases in between. This CDR3 has 16 amino acids. CDR1 SGDLS and CDR2 YYNGEE come from the germline V gene. CDR3 loop: CASSLAPSSSYNEQFF. The DNA for the CDR3 is TGTGCCAGCAGTCTAGCCCCATCGAGCTCCTACAATGAGCAGTTCTTC.

The J gene is TRBJ1-2, the V gene TRBV21-1. TRBV21-1 counts as a pseudogene. This CDR3 region has 18 residues. The CDR3 spells CASSKVSAPSFRNYGYTF. CDR3 coding DNA: TGTGCCAGCAGCAAAGTCTCGGCCCCTTCCTTCCGGAACTATGGCTACACCTTC.

V is TRBV9 and J is TRBJ2-7; 13 nucleotides agree with TRBD2. CDR1 is SGDLS, CDR2 YYNGEE, per germline. This CDR3 is built from 17 residues. V lost 0 bases and J lost 2; bases outside the gene matches: 5. CDR3 nucleotides: TGTGCCAGCAGCGTAGGCCCGGGACTAGCGGGGACCTACGAGCAGTACTTC. Translated, it gives CASSVGPGLAGTYEQYF.

The chain couples TRBV5-1 to TRBJ2-3; 8 bases align to TRBD1. V shed 4 bases and J 3 bases; nucleotides not matched to a gene: 4. This CDR3 is 14 amino acids long. Germline V gene sequence: CDR1 SGHRS, CDR2 YFSETQ. CDR3 coding DNA: TGCGCCAGCAGCCCTGGACAGGGAACAGATACGCAGTATTTT. This encodes CASSPGQGTDTQYF. Combining the CDR3 with reference TRBV5-1 and TRBJ2-3 gives the whole variable domain KAGVTQTPRYLIKTRGQQVTLSCSPISGHRSVSWYQQTPGQGLQFLFEYFSETQRNKGNFPGRFSGRQFSNSRSEMNVSTLELGDSALYLCASSPGQGTDTQYFGPGTRLTVL.

V usage is TRBV10-3 and J usage is TRBJ2-6; 11 nucleotides align to TRBD1. V lost 10 bases to trimming and J lost 4 bases; unmatched junction nucleotides: 9. Looked up from germline, CDR1 is ENHRY and CDR2 is SYGVKD. This CDR3 comprises 16 residues. CDR3 region: CATSGTGGPGANVLTF. CDR3 sequence (DNA): TGTGCCACCTCCGGGACAGGGGGGCCAGGGGCCAACGTCCTGACTTTC.

CDR3: CASSMTGGVSNQPQHF. The CDR3 DNA sequence: TGTGCCAGTAGTATGACAGGGGGAGTGAGCAATCAGCCCCAGCATTTT. V is TRBV19 and J is TRBJ1-5; 9 bases are a match to TRBD1. J lost 1 base, V lost 3 bases, and 4 bases had no gene match. Germline V gives CDR1 LNHDA, CDR2 SQIVND (reference sequence). This CDR3 comprises 16 residues.